This T cell receptor (beta chain) appears in the sequencing data of a study of CD8 T cells in Susac syndrome. RNA, at about 0.45 to 1 ug, was reverse transcribed with random hexamers. TCRdb ran MiXCR on the immunoSEQ multiplex PCR reads and lists one entry per CDR3 protein. The data show roughly 84,000 distinct CDR3 sequences, around 96% seen once. The CDR3 covers 15 residues. V was shortened by 6 bases and J by 3 bases, with 16 bases between the two germline ends. CDR1 and CDR2 (germline): SGHTA, FQGNSA. The genes are TRBV7-2 and TRBJ2-3, with D perhaps matching TRBD1 or TRBD2 (5 bases each). The sequenced material came from CD8+ T cells from PBMCs. This TCR was recovered from a human donor with Susac syndrome. The CDR3 region is CASRWSPWGTDTQYF. Written as DNA, the CDR3 is TGTGCCAGCAGATGGAGCCCCTGGGGGACAGATACGCAGTATTTT. Variable domain in full (rest from reference TRBV7-2 and TRBJ2-3): GAGVSQSPSNKVTEKGKDVELRCDPISGHTALYWYRQSLGQGLEFLIYFQGNSAPDKSGLPSDRFSAERTGGSVSTLTIQRTQQEDSAVYLCASRWSPWGTDTQYFGPGTRLTVL.